Listed below are T cell receptor beta chains from one sample, sequenced in a study of a mutant IDH1 vaccine in newly diagnosed glioma. These receptors' antigens are unknown. Assay: immunoSEQ multiplex PCR; the TCRdb copy retains only in-frame clones and omits some. The sample contains some 62,000 clones, roughly four fifths of which appear only once. The sample here was PBMCs, taken from a glioma patient whose treatment included an IDH1 peptide vaccine. The source is a young man with glioma. Each CDR3 is given with its conserved first and last residue. A D gene is named only where the DNA matches it firmly. The size of a clone is reported for some rows only, either as once, few or many, or as a class for expanded clones.

size	J	V	D	DNA	CDR3
-	TRBJ1-1	TRBV6-6	-	TGTGCCAGCAGCCTCGGGGGGGTGGCCCCTGAAGCTTTCTTT	CASSLGGVAPEAFF
-	TRBJ1-6	TRBV7-9	-	TGTGCCAGCAGCTTATTATCCGGGCCAGCACGACCCCTCCACTTT	CASSLLSGPARPLHF
-	TRBJ2-3	TRBV7-2	TRBD2	TGTGCCAGCAGCCACCTAGCGGGGGGTGCAGATACGCAGTATTTT	CASSHLAGGADTQYF
-	TRBJ1-2	TRBV19	-	TGTGCCACGCAAACCCCAGGAGGGAACTATGGCTACACCTTC	CATQTPGGNYGYTF
-	TRBJ2-1	TRBV19	-	TGTGCCAGTAGTATTTTCAGCTCCGCTCGCAATGAGCAGTTCTTC	CASSIFSSARNEQFF
once	TRBJ2-1	TRBV10-3	-	TGTGCCATCAGTGAGTCTCAGGTACTGGTCAATGAGCAGTTCTTC	CAISESQVLVNEQFF
-	TRBJ2-7	TRBV7-9	-	TGTGCCAGCAGCGCCAAAGAATTGAGTGACGAGCAGTACTTC	CASSAKELSDEQYF
-	TRBJ1-1	TRBV4-2	-	TGTGCCAGCAGGGGCCCTTTGAGGAACACTGAAGCTTTCTTT	CASRGPLRNTEAFF
-	TRBJ1-1	TRBV27	-	TGTGCCAGCAGTCGCTCCGGGCACATGAACACTGAAGCTTTCTTT	CASSRSGHMNTEAFF
once	TRBJ2-5	TRBV7-2	TRBD1	TGTGCCAGCAGCTTAGCTAGACAGGGCCGGGAGACCCAGTACTTC	CASSLARQGRETQYF
-	TRBJ1-1	TRBV28	TRBD1	TGTGCCAGCAGTAACCCGGGACAGGGAACTGAAGCTTTCTTT	CASSNPGQGTEAFF
-	TRBJ1-2	TRBV7-8	-	TGTGCCAGCAGCTTAGGAGGGCTTGGTGGCTACACCTTC	CASSLGGLGGYTF